These T cell receptor beta chains were read from a single sample in a study of T cell responses to AZD1222 COVID-19 vaccine. Clones were read by immunoSEQ multiplex PCR, and TCRdb kept only the in-frame ones, dropping some. The sample has roughly 93,000 clones, 80% to 90% seen once. The sample in question was peripheral blood, obtained on day 0 of AZD1222 vaccination. Receptors originate from an adult in good health. The CDR3 runs from the conserved cysteine through the conserved F or W. A D gene is named only where the DNA matches it firmly. Part of the rows lack a size; the others show once, few, many or a class for expanded clones.

.,TRBV30,TRBJ2-1,.,TGTGCCTGGGGTGGGCCTGGGGAAATCAGGGGGTTCTTC,CAWGGPGEIRGFF
TRBD2,TRBV6-6,TRBJ2-5,.,TGTGCCAGCAGTTACTCCGGGACTAGCGGAGAGACCCAGTACTTC,CASSYSGTSGETQYF
.,TRBV4-3,TRBJ1-1,.,TGCGCCAGCAGGCGAATCCGGGACGGAGCCACTGAAGCTTTCTTT,CASRRIRDGATEAFF
.,TRBV30,TRBJ2-7,.,TGTGCCTGGAGTGTATCCAGATCCTACGAGCAGTACTTC,CAWSVSRSYEQYF
.,TRBV2,TRBJ2-3,.,TGTGCCAGCAGTGGACGCACAGATACGCAGTATTTT,CASSGRTDTQYF
.,TRBV2,TRBJ1-4,.,TGTGCCAGCAGCCAGTATGGGTCTAATGAAAAACTGTTTTTT,CASSQYGSNEKLFF
.,TRBV5-6,TRBJ2-1,.,TGTGCCAGCAGCTTACCGCTCAATGAGCAGTTCTTC,CASSLPLNEQFF
TRBD2,TRBV3-1/TRBV3-2,TRBJ2-5,.,TGTGCCAGCAGCCAAGATATTCGGCCCAGCGGGGGGGCCCCAGAGACCCAGTACTTC,CASSQDIRPSGGAPETQYF
TRBD1,TRBV28,TRBJ2-7,.,TGTGCCTCCACAGGGGACTCCTACGAGCAGTACTTC,CASTGDSYEQYF
TRBD1,TRBV28,TRBJ1-3,once,TGTGCCAGCAGTTTATGGCAGGGGGCGGCTGGAAACACCATATATTTT,CASSLWQGAAGNTIYF
TRBD1,TRBV5-1,TRBJ2-5,.,TGCGCCAGCAGCTTCGGACAGGGGGAGACCCAGTACTTC,CASSFGQGETQYF
.,TRBV19,TRBJ2-2,.,TGTGCCAGTAGGACCGGGACTTTCACCGGGGAGCTGTTTTTT,CASRTGTFTGELFF
TRBD1,TRBV28,TRBJ1-1,.,TGTGCCAGCAGTGGACAGGCCGCCCGAATGAACACTGAAGCTTTCTTT,CASSGQAARMNTEAFF
.,TRBV28,TRBJ1-5,.,TGTGCCAGCTTTATCGGTCTAAATCAGCCCCAGCATTTT,CASFIGLNQPQHF
.,TRBV10-3,TRBJ2-7,.,TGTGCCATCAGTGAGCATAGCTATTCCGAGCAGTACTTC,CAISEHSYSEQYF
TRBD2,TRBV19,TRBJ2-1,.,TGTGCCAGTAAAGACGGGGGGAGGGAGCAGTTCTTC,CASKDGGREQFF
TRBD1,TRBV6-6,TRBJ1-3,once,TGTGCCAGCAGTGAGACAGGGTCTGGAAACACCATATATTTT,CASSETGSGNTIYF
.,TRBV4-2,TRBJ1-5,.,TGTGCCAGCAGCCGAGATTATAGCAATCAGCCCCAGCATTTT,CASSRDYSNQPQHF
.,TRBV12-3/TRBV12-4,TRBJ1-6,.,TGTGCCAGCAGTTTTCATGGGAATTCACCCCTCCACTTT,CASSFHGNSPLHF
TRBD1,TRBV28,TRBJ1-2,.,TGTGCCAGCAGTTTGACAGGGAACTATGGCTACACCTTC,CASSLTGNYGYTF
.,TRBV5-4,TRBJ2-3,.,TGTGCCAGCAGCTTGGACCGGTTTAGCACAGATACGCAGTATTTT,CASSLDRFSTDTQYF
TRBD2,TRBV5-1,TRBJ2-7,.,TGCGCCAGCAGCCGATTAGCGGGGGGGTCCTACGAGCAGTACTTC,CASSRLAGGSYEQYF
TRBD1,TRBV6-5,TRBJ1-1,.,TGTGCCAGCACGAGGGGGCGCGGGACTGAAGCTTTCTTT,CASTRGRGTEAFF
TRBD1,TRBV27,TRBJ1-6,few,TGTGCCAGCAGTCAACAGGGGCCGCTTGATTCACCCCTCCACTTT,CASSQQGPLDSPLHF
.,TRBV28,TRBJ1-2,.,TGTGCCAGCAGCTCGAGAGGACAGCTACCTAATGGCTACACCTTC,CASSSRGQLPNGYTF
TRBD1,TRBV28,TRBJ2-7,.,TGTGCCAGCAGCCCTTCCGGGACAGGGAACCCCTACGAGCAGTACTTC,CASSPSGTGNPYEQYF
.,TRBV19,TRBJ2-3,.,TGTGCCAGCAATGTGGCAGATACGCAGTATTTT,CASNVADTQYF
.,TRBV5-5,TRBJ1-6,once,TGTGCCAGCAGCTTGGTTCCGGACAGAAATAATTCACCCCTCCACTTT,CASSLVPDRNNSPLHF
.,TRBV21-1,TRBJ1-5,.,TGTGCCAGCTTCACCCAGGGAGGGGGAAATCAGCCCCAGCATTTT,CASFTQGGGNQPQHF
.,TRBV2,TRBJ2-5,.,TGTGCCAGCAGTATGGACCTCCAAGAGACCCAGTACTTC,CASSMDLQETQYF
TRBD2,TRBV10-1,TRBJ2-3,.,TGCGCCAGCAGTCTTCGACCCGCCGGGACTAGCGGGCTTACGCAGTATTTT,CASSLRPAGTSGLTQYF